The rows below give T cell receptor beta chains drawn from one sample of a study of cytotoxic CD8 clonotypes in ibrutinib-treated CLL. The protocol was immunoSEQ multiplex PCR, while the TCRdb copy is restricted to in-frame clones and leaves out a portion. The table shows around 310,000 clones, with around four fifths occurring only once. Here the sequenced sample was PBMCs, taken before ibrutinib treatment. The receptors were sampled from a human donor with chronic lymphocytic leukemia. The CDR3 runs from the conserved cysteine through the conserved F or W. D genes are given only for firm matches. Only part of the rows carry a size: once, few, many, or a class if the clone is expanded.

TRBJ2-1 TRBD2 NA TRBV5-6 CASSLGLAGFRTYNEQFF TGTGCCAGCAGCTTAGGACTAGCGGGATTTCGGACCTACAATGAGCAGTTCTTC
TRBJ2-7 NA NA TRBV7-9 CASSPGRSYEQYF TGTGCCAGCAGCCCGGGCCGATCCTACGAGCAGTACTTC
TRBJ2-7 NA once TRBV5-1 CASSLDTAAYEQYF TGCGCCAGCAGCTTGGATACAGCAGCCTACGAGCAGTACTTC
TRBJ1-5 NA few TRBV25-1 CASSPSRGDKYNQPQHF TGTGCCAGCAGTCCCTCCCGTGGGGACAAATATAATCAGCCCCAGCATTTT
TRBJ1-3 NA NA TRBV2 CASSRNPGTSGNTIYF TGTGCCAGCAGTAGGAACCCCGGGACCTCTGGAAACACCATATATTTT
TRBJ2-6 NA once TRBV27 CASSMYSGANVLTF TGTGCCAGCAGTATGTACTCTGGGGCCAACGTCCTGACTTTC
TRBJ2-3 TRBD2 once TRBV15 CATTSGKTSESTDTQYF TGTGCCACGACAAGCGGAAAAACTAGCGAGAGCACAGATACGCAGTATTTT
TRBJ2-7 NA NA TRBV7-2 CASKRDRVGGYEQYF TGTGCCAGCAAGCGAGACAGGGTCGGGGGATACGAGCAGTACTTC
TRBJ2-3 TRBD2 NA TRBV7-3 CASSLGRAGGTDTQYF TGTGCCAGCAGCTTAGGGAGGGCGGGGGGCACAGATACGCAGTATTTT
TRBJ2-7 NA NA TRBV10-1 CASSAQRASYEQYF TGCGCCAGCAGTGCGCAACGGGCCTCCTACGAGCAGTACTTC
TRBJ2-1 TRBD1 NA TRBV7-3 CASSLRQGYNEQFF TGTGCCAGCAGCTTAAGACAGGGGTACAATGAGCAGTTCTTC
TRBJ1-1 NA NA TRBV25-1 CASSSLHGDATEAFF TGTGCCAGCAGTTCCCTACACGGCGACGCCACTGAAGCTTTCTTT
TRBJ2-7 TRBD2 few TRBV5-4 CASSSSGTAREQYF TGTGCCAGCAGCTCAAGCGGGACCGCAAGGGAGCAGTACTTC
TRBJ1-5 NA NA TRBV2 CASSEALGQGIQPQHF TGTGCCAGCAGTGAAGCGCTAGGGCAGGGAATCCAGCCCCAGCATTTT
TRBJ2-7 TRBD1 NA TRBV18 CASSPAAGGTYEQYF TGTGCCAGCTCACCAGCAGCAGGGGGCACCTACGAGCAGTACTTC
TRBJ2-6 NA few TRBV28 CASSWITSNVLTF TGTGCCAGCAGTTGGATAACTTCCAACGTCCTGACTTTC
TRBJ1-4 NA NA TRBV11-2 CASSLGLVLSNEKLFF TGTGCCAGCAGCTTAGGTCTTGTCCTTTCTAATGAAAAACTGTTTTTT
TRBJ2-6 NA NA TRBV6-6 CASSTPGRGANVLTF TGTGCCAGCAGTACTCCGGGACGCGGGGCCAACGTCCTGACTTTC
TRBJ2-4 NA NA TRBV9 CASSEDGAKNIQYF TGTGCCAGCAGCGAAGACGGAGCCAAAAACATTCAGTACTTC
TRBJ1-1 NA NA TRBV7-8 CASSFSGTEAFF TGTGCCAGCAGCTTCTCGGGGACTGAAGCTTTCTTT
TRBJ1-5 NA NA TRBV30 CAWSVGAVQPQHF TGTGCCTGGAGTGTAGGGGCTGTTCAGCCCCAGCATTTT
TRBJ1-5 NA once TRBV27 CASSLHSRGQPQHF TGTGCCAGCAGTCTCCACTCCAGGGGTCAGCCCCAGCATTTT
TRBJ2-1 NA NA TRBV15 CATSRDSRAAEQFF TGTGCCACCAGCAGAGACTCGCGGGCGGCTGAGCAGTTCTTC
TRBJ2-7 NA once TRBV18 CASSPSQGTYEQYF TGTGCCAGCTCACCAAGCCAGGGTACCTACGAGCAGTACTTC
TRBJ1-1 NA NA TRBV7-3 CASRLREYTEAFF TGTGCCAGCAGACTAAGGGAGTACACTGAAGCTTTCTTT
TRBJ1-1 NA NA TRBV9 CASSVASRNTEAFF TGTGCCAGCAGCGTAGCGTCCAGAAACACTGAAGCTTTCTTT
TRBJ2-4 NA NA TRBV7-9 CASSLDSENIQYF TGTGCCAGCAGCTTGGACAGCGAAAACATTCAGTACTTC
TRBJ1-2 TRBD1 NA TRBV7-2 CARGQGTGYTF TGTGCCAGGGGACAGGGAACTGGCTACACCTTC
TRBJ1-1 TRBD1 few TRBV29-1 CSVGTGDTEAFF TGCAGCGTAGGGACAGGGGACACTGAAGCTTTCTTT
TRBJ2-6 NA NA TRBV6-6 CASTRGSGANVLTF TGTGCCAGCACTCGGGGTTCTGGGGCCAACGTCCTGACTTTC
TRBJ2-7 TRBD1 NA TRBV11-2 CASSPMPGQGSYEQYF TGTGCCAGCAGCCCAATGCCGGGACAGGGCTCCTACGAGCAGTACTTC